This T cell receptor beta chain was sequenced in a study of post-analysis software for immune sequencing data. The V end lost 0 bases, the J end lost 4 bases, and 12 bases lay between the germline ends. There are 15 residues in the CDR3. Germline lookup yields CDR1 MNHNY and CDR2 SVGAGI (reference sequence). In regard to this clonotype: The antigen is undetermined.

Unique molecular identifiers tagged the TCR beta cDNA libraries. A single record per CDR3 protein comes from TCRdb applying MiXCR to the PCR reads. Of hundreds of thousands of distinct CDR3 sequences listed, less than 35% were seen once; the top ten hold roughly 0.53%. Findings of the study overall: Compared with controls, patients had more of 4 or 5 TRBV segments, including TRBV5-6, TRBV5-1 and TRBV20-1.

This sequence originates from a girl between 5 and 17 years old with multiple sclerosis. Sequenced input: blood. The chain joins TRBV6-6 to TRBJ1-1, with D perhaps matching TRBD1 (5 bases). CDR3 coding DNA: TGTGCCAGCAGTTACTCGAGAGTGGGGGGCACTGAAGCTTTCTTT. Protein sequence: CASSYSRVGGTEAFF.